This T cell receptor beta chain was captured in a study of T cell responses to AZD1222 COVID-19 vaccine. Germline lookup yields CDR1 PRHDT and CDR2 FYEKMQ (reference sequence). The CDR3 consists of 13 residues. V gave up 4 bases and J gave up 9 bases, with 10 bases separating them. This clone is categorized as medium-sized. Assay: immunoSEQ multiplex PCR; the TCRdb copy retains only in-frame clones and omits some. The sample comprises about 100,000 clones, 80% to 95% of which are singletons, and under 2% rests with the top ten. The rearrangement uses TRBV13 and TRBJ1-6; D is uncertain. The TCR originated in an adult in good health. The source material was peripheral blood, sampled on day 0 of AZD1222 vaccination. The CDR3, as DNA: TGTGCCAGCAGCTCCCCCTTGGGTTCACCCCTCCACTTT. Its protein is CASSSPLGSPLHF.